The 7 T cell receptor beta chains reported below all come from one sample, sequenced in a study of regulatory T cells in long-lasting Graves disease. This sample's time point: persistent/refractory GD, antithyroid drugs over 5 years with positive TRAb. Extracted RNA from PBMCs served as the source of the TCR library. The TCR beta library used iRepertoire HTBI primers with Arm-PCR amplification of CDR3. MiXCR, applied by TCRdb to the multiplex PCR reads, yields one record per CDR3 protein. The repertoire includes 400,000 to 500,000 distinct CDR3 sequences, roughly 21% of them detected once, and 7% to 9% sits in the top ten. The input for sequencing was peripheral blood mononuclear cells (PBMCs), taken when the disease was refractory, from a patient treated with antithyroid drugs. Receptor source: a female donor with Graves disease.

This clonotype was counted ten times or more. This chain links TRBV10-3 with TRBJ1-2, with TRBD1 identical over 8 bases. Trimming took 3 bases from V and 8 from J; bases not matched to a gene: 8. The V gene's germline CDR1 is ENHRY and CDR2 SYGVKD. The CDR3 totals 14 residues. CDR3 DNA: TGTGCCATCAGTGATGAGGGGACAGGACGGGGCTACACCTTC. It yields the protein CAISDEGTGRGYTF.

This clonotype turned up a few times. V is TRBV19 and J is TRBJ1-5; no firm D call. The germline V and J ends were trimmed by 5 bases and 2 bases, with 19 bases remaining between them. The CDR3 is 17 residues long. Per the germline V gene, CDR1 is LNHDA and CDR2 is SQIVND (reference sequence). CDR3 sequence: CASSGGKGLWGNQPQHF. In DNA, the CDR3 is TGTGCCAGTAGTGGAGGAAAGGGTTTGTGGGGCAATCAGCCCCAGCATTTT. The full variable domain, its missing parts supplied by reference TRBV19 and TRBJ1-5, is DGGITQSPKYLFRKEGQNVTLSCEQNLNHDAMYWYRQDPGQGLRLIYYSQIVNDFQKGDIAEGYSVSREKKESFPLTVTSAQKNPTAFYLCASSGGKGLWGNQPQHFGDGTRLSIL.

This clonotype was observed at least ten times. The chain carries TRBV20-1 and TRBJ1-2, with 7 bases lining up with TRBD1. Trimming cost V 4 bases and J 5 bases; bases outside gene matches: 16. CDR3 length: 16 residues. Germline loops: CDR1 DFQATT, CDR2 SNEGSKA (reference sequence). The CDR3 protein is CSANLPGTAKGYGYTF. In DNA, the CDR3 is TGCAGTGCTAATCTACCCGGGACAGCTAAAGGGTATGGCTACACCTTC.

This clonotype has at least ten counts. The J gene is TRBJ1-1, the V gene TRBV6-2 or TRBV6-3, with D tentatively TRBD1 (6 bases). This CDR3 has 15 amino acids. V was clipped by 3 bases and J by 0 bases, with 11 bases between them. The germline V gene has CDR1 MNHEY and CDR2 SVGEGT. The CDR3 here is CASSYEQGMNTEAFF. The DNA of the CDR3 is TGTGCCAGCAGTTATGAACAGGGTATGAACACTGAAGCTTTCTTT.

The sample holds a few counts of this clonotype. CDR3 sequence reads: CASTLEVDTEAFF. In DNA form, the CDR3 reads TGCGCCAGCACCCTGGAGGTGGACACTGAAGCTTTCTTT. The chain is built from TRBV5-1 and TRBJ1-1, with D unclear. V was clipped by 6 bases and J by 3 bases, with 12 bases between them. The CDR3 runs to 13 residues. Germline values: CDR1 SGHRS, CDR2 YFSETQ.

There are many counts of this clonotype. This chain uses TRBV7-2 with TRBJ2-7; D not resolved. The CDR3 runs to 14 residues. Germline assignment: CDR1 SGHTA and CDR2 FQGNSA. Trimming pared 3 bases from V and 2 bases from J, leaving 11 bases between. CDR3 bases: TGTGCCAGCAGCTTCCGGGCCCCGACCTACGAGCAGTACTTC. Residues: CASSFRAPTYEQYF.

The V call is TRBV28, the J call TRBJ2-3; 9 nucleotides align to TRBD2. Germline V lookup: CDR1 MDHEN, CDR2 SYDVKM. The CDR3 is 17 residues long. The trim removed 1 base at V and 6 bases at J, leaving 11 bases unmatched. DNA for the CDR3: TGTGCCAGCAGTTTATATAAATCGCGGGAGGGCCGGGATACGCAGTATTTT. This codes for CASSLYKSREGRDTQYF.